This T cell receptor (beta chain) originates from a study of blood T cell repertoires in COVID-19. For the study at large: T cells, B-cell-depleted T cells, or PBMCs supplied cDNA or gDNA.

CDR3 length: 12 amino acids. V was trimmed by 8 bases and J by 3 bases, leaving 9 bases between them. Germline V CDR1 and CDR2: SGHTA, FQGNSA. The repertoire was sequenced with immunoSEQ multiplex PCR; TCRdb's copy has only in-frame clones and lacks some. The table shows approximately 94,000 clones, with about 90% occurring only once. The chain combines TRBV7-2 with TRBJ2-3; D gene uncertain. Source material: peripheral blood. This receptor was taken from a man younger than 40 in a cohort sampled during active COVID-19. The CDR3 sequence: CASGQFTDTQYF. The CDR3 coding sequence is TGTGCCAGCGGCCAATTTACAGATACGCAGTATTTT.